This note documents a single TCR beta chain sequence. No antigen is known for it. The data were taken from a study of cytomegalovirus exposure and HLA in healthy donors. General study results and limits: One variant, a missense change in DCLRE1C, was linked in a later analysis to TCR beta V- and J-gene trimming. What TCR beta sequences reportedly achieved was accurate prediction of HLA-A and HLA-B alleles in most subjects. A few chains linked to CMV were shown in vitro to be specific for CMV antigens. A later examination showed that TCR association rates differed by HLA locus, with DRB1 most and HLA-C fewest.

Primers: 60 Vbeta forward and 13 Jbeta reverse. The repertoire was sequenced with immunoSEQ multiplex PCR; TCRdb's copy has only in-frame clones and lacks some. Found here are hundreds of thousands of clones, around four fifths of them singletons; the top ten hold around 2.9%. Sample: PBMCs. The TCR originated in a woman aged 60-70 years in good health and CMV-seropositive.

The CDR3 DNA sequence: TGTGCCAGCAGCGCGGACAGGGGTAATCAGCCCCAGCATTTT. Its translation is CASSADRGNQPQHF. The chain carries TRBV9 and TRBJ1-5; 9 positions match TRBD1. After removal of 3 bases from V and 4 bases from J, the junction contained 2 bases not matched to a gene. This CDR3 comprises 14 residues. Germline lookup yields CDR1 SGDLS and CDR2 YYNGEE.